This T cell receptor (beta chain) was captured in a study of blood T cell repertoires in COVID-19. In the study overall: Sites in the United States, Italy and Spain provided acute and convalescent COVID-19 samples.

This clone was detected once. Original data processing: Estimated nucleated cell counts came from reference gene primer amplification. Sequenced by immunoSEQ multiplex PCR; TCRdb stores in-frame clones only, minus some. That table furnishes V, J and clone size, whereas the DNA furnished D and trimming. Of around 70,000 clones in the sample, about four fifths were seen once. CDR1 SGHRS and CDR2 YFSETQ come from the germline V gene. V was shortened by 4 bases and J by 7 bases, with 18 bases between the two germline ends. CDR3 size: 14 residues. The source is a woman over 75 with active or convalescent COVID-19. J is TRBJ2-7 and V is TRBV5-1; the D gene is possibly TRBD1 (6 bases). The sequencing input was peripheral blood. This CDR3 is CASSPSTQGGEQYF. The CDR3 nucleotides read TGCGCCAGCAGCCCGAGCACCCAAGGGGGAGAGCAGTACTTC.